Listed below are T cell receptor beta chains from one sample, sequenced in a study of CD8+ T cells in alopecia areata. Using immunoSEQ multiplex PCR, the repertoire was profiled, and TCRdb retains in-frame clones only, with some absent. The data contain about 140,000 clones, about 51% of them singletons. Sequencing used CD4+ T cells sorted from blood, obtained at week 0. Receptor source: a human donor with alopecia areata. Each CDR3 is given with its conserved first and last residue. D genes are given only for firm matches. Expanded clones are given a class, and other clones once, few, many or no size at all.

v_call	j_call	cdr3_length	d_call	clone_size	cdr3_aa	cdr3_nt
TRBV18	TRBJ2-3	17	TRBD2	.	CASSLGLAGYNTDTQYF	TGTGCCAGCTCACTCGGACTAGCGGGCTACAACACAGATACGCAGTATTTT
TRBV29-1	TRBJ2-3	14	TRBD2	.	CSVTGLAGADTQYF	TGCAGCGTGACGGGACTAGCGGGAGCAGATACGCAGTATTTT
TRBV7-2	TRBJ1-2	17	.	few	CASSKRSAGQGGYGYTF	TGTGCCAGCAGCAAACGGTCGGCGGGACAAGGTGGCTATGGCTACACCTTC
TRBV30	TRBJ1-2	13	.	.	CAWSGGPTWGYTF	TGTGCCTGGAGTGGAGGGCCCACCTGGGGCTACACCTTC
TRBV29-1	TRBJ2-1	16	.	.	CSVDGGIVGSYNEQFF	TGCAGCGTTGATGGCGGGATAGTAGGGTCCTACAATGAGCAGTTCTTC
TRBV30	TRBJ2-5	15	TRBD2	.	CACRPPASGRETQYF	TGTGCCTGCCGTCCCCCGGCTAGCGGTCGAGAGACCCAGTACTTC
TRBV28	TRBJ2-7	18	TRBD2	.	CASSLMAGRLAGGIEQYF	TGTGCCAGCAGTTTGATGGCAGGGAGGCTAGCGGGAGGGATTGAGCAGTACTTC
TRBV30	TRBJ2-5	14	TRBD2	.	CAWSSSSGKETQYF	TGTGCCTGGAGTTCCTCTAGCGGGAAAGAGACCCAGTACTTC
TRBV4-3	TRBJ2-1	14	.	.	CASSQAGVRNEQFF	TGCGCCAGCAGCCAAGCGGGAGTTCGTAATGAGCAGTTCTTC
TRBV29-1	TRBJ1-1	12	.	.	CSVDVGATEAFF	TGCAGCGTTGATGTGGGAGCCACTGAAGCTTTCTTT
TRBV7-2	TRBJ2-7	15	.	.	CASSLGGTAYYEQYF	TGTGCCAGCAGCTTAGGAGGGACCGCGTACTACGAGCAGTACTTC
TRBV6-1	TRBJ1-2	16	.	.	CASSEDSRQGWEGYTF	TGTGCCAGCAGTGAAGATTCTCGGCAGGGATGGGAAGGCTACACCTTC
TRBV29-1	TRBJ2-7	17	TRBD1	few	CSVEVPSRQGGYYEQYF	TGCAGCGTTGAAGTTCCCTCCCGACAGGGCGGTTACTACGAGCAGTACTTC
TRBV6-5	TRBJ1-4	12	TRBD1	.	CASRQGREKLFF	TGTGCCAGCCGACAGGGGCGTGAAAAACTGTTTTTT
TRBV6-5	TRBJ2-5	14	.	once	CASSYTRGRETQYF	TGTGCCAGCAGTTACACAAGGGGCAGGGAGACCCAGTACTTC
TRBV29-1	TRBJ2-7	13	.	.	CSVSSGSDYEQYF	TGCAGCGTTTCTTCCGGGAGCGACTACGAGCAGTACTTC
TRBV18	TRBJ1-2	13	.	.	CASSPEVNYGYTF	TGTGCCAGCTCACCGGAAGTTAACTATGGCTACACCTTC
TRBV6-6	TRBJ2-3	16	TRBD1	few	CASSPPTGGPANLRYF	TGTGCCAGCAGTCCCCCGACAGGGGGCCCCGCTAACTTGAGGTATTTT
TRBV28	TRBJ1-1	12	.	.	CASEGMWTEAFF	TGTGCCAGCGAGGGGATGTGGACTGAAGCTTTCTTT
TRBV6-6	TRBJ1-5	13	.	.	CASSSGGEQPQHF	TGTGCCAGCAGTTCGGGAGGGGAGCAGCCCCAGCATTTT
TRBV7-2	TRBJ1-2	14	TRBD1	.	CASNEGQGGYGYTF	TGTGCCAGCAACGAAGGACAGGGAGGCTATGGCTACACCTTC
TRBV25-1	TRBJ2-1	15	.	.	CASSDFRSGNNEQFF	TGTGCCAGCAGTGATTTCAGGTCAGGGAACAATGAGCAGTTCTTC
TRBV5-1	TRBJ2-3	13	.	.	CASSFLGLDTQYF	TGCGCCAGCAGCTTCCTGGGCCTCGATACGCAGTATTTT
TRBV7-2	TRBJ1-1	13	TRBD1	.	CASSHTGGTEAFF	TGTGCCAGCAGTCATACAGGGGGCACTGAAGCTTTCTTT
TRBV4-2	TRBJ1-5	17	.	.	CASSQGRQSVSNQPQHF	TGTGCCAGCAGCCAAGGTAGACAGAGTGTTAGCAATCAGCCCCAGCATTTT
TRBV2	TRBJ1-4	12	.	.	CASMSSGDKLFF	TGTGCCAGCATGTCTTCGGGAGATAAACTGTTTTTT